The clone carrying this T cell receptor (beta chain) was seen a handful of times. Its antigen is undetermined. The CDR3 covers 16 residues. V shed 10 bases and J 0 bases; nucleotides not matched to a gene: 10. Germline CDR1 is ENHRY and CDR2 is SYGVKD. These data are taken from a study of CD8 T cells in ankylosing spondylitis. Study results and limitations: Reported data indicate significant enrichment of disease-linked clones within matched ankylosing spondylitis synovial fluid. Disease-associated clonotypes exhibited CD8+ identity and were relatively infrequent in peripheral blood. Made up of eight highly homologous variants, a TCR beta motif appeared characteristic of ankylosing spondylitis blood.

For TCR beta, libraries came from quantitative 5'-RACE with molecular barcodes. TCRdb itself ran the 5' RACE reads through MiXCR, one entry per CDR3 protein. The sample yields about 110,000 distinct CDR3 sequences, under 30% seen once. This sequence joins TRBV10-3 and TRBJ1-4, with 8 bases fitting TRBD1. Sequences were obtained from synovial fluid, either unsorted or a sorted T cell fraction (not recorded which). The TCR originated in a male donor with ankylosing spondylitis. The CDR3 here is CATSTGAGTTNEKLFF. The CDR3 nucleotides are TGTGCCACCTCGACAGGGGCGGGAACAACTAATGAAAAACTGTTTTTT.